These T cell receptor beta chains were read from a single sample in a study of T cell responses to AZD1222 COVID-19 vaccine. Assay used: immunoSEQ multiplex PCR; TCRdb lists only in-frame clones, some missing. This sample carries more than 250,000 clones, roughly 93% of them seen once, and the ten largest clones take 0.5% to 0.65%. Here the sequenced sample was peripheral blood, taken on day 0 of AZD1222 vaccination. The receptor set was obtained from an adult in good health. The CDR3 runs from the conserved cysteine through the conserved F or W. A D gene is named only where the DNA matches it firmly. The size of a clone is reported for some rows only, either as once, few or many, or as a class for expanded clones.

v_gene: TRBV5-1
abundance: NA
j_gene: TRBJ2-5
d_gene: NA
len: 13
CDR3aa: CASSSDARETQYF
CDR3nt: TGCGCCAGCAGCTCAGACGCTCGGGAGACCCAGTACTTC

v_gene: TRBV7-9
abundance: NA
j_gene: TRBJ1-1
d_gene: NA
len: 13
CDR3aa: CASSPRGNTEAFF
CDR3nt: TGTGCCAGCAGCCCCAGGGGAAACACTGAAGCTTTCTTT

v_gene: TRBV5-1
abundance: NA
j_gene: TRBJ2-1
d_gene: TRBD2
len: 17
CDR3aa: CASSRTGTSGEYNEQFF
CDR3nt: TGCGCCAGCAGCCGGACCGGGACTAGCGGGGAGTACAATGAGCAGTTCTTC

v_gene: TRBV28
abundance: NA
j_gene: TRBJ2-7
d_gene: TRBD1
len: 13
CDR3aa: CASSESGGYEQYF
CDR3nt: TGTGCCAGCAGTGAATCAGGGGGCTACGAGCAGTACTTC

v_gene: TRBV7-8
abundance: NA
j_gene: TRBJ2-2
d_gene: NA
len: 16
CDR3aa: CASSLSGGLGTGELFF
CDR3nt: TGTGCCAGCAGCCTAAGTGGGGGGCTTGGCACCGGGGAGCTGTTTTTT

v_gene: TRBV19
abundance: NA
j_gene: TRBJ2-7
d_gene: TRBD1
len: 14
CDR3aa: CASSIGTGGYEQYF
CDR3nt: TGTGCCAGTAGTATCGGGACAGGGGGTTACGAGCAGTACTTC

v_gene: TRBV23-1
abundance: NA
j_gene: TRBJ1-1
d_gene: NA
len: 14
CDR3aa: CASSRAVRNTEAFF
CDR3nt: TGCGCCAGCAGTCGGGCGGTACGAAACACTGAAGCTTTCTTT

v_gene: TRBV7-2
abundance: NA
j_gene: TRBJ2-5
d_gene: NA
len: 12
CDR3aa: CASSNLRETQYF
CDR3nt: TGTGCCAGCAGCAATCTTCGGGAGACCCAGTACTTC

v_gene: TRBV9
abundance: NA
j_gene: TRBJ1-4
d_gene: NA
len: 17
CDR3aa: CASSGEGLGPLGGKLFF
CDR3nt: TGTGCCAGCAGCGGGGAGGGATTGGGACCTCTGGGGGGAAAACTGTTTTTT

v_gene: TRBV27
abundance: NA
j_gene: TRBJ2-3
d_gene: TRBD1
len: 15
CDR3aa: CASARADRETDTQYF
CDR3nt: TGTGCCAGCGCCCGCGCGGACAGGGAAACAGATACGCAGTATTTT

v_gene: TRBV28
abundance: NA
j_gene: TRBJ1-5
d_gene: NA
len: 14
CDR3aa: CASSLPSTRQPQHF
CDR3nt: TGTGCCAGCAGTTTACCCTCCACACGCCAGCCCCAGCATTTT

v_gene: TRBV6-5
abundance: NA
j_gene: TRBJ2-7
d_gene: NA
len: 12
CDR3aa: CASSRTRGGQYF
CDR3nt: TGTGCCAGCAGTCGGACCCGCGGCGGGCAGTACTTC

v_gene: TRBV9
abundance: NA
j_gene: TRBJ2-7
d_gene: NA
len: 14
CDR3aa: CASSPGDAAYEQYF
CDR3nt: TGTGCCAGCAGCCCGGGGGACGCCGCCTACGAGCAGTACTTC

v_gene: TRBV3-1/TRBV3-2
abundance: once
j_gene: TRBJ1-1
d_gene: NA
len: 15
CDR3aa: CASSQEGLRNTEAFF
CDR3nt: TGTGCCAGCAGCCAAGAGGGACTCCGAAACACTGAAGCTTTCTTT

v_gene: TRBV28
abundance: NA
j_gene: TRBJ2-5
d_gene: NA
len: 13
CDR3aa: CASSFGGGETQYF
CDR3nt: TGTGCCAGCAGTTTTGGGGGAGGAGAGACCCAGTACTTC

v_gene: TRBV18
abundance: NA
j_gene: TRBJ2-7
d_gene: NA
len: 13
CDR3aa: CASSPNHSYEQYF
CDR3nt: TGTGCCAGCTCACCCAATCACTCCTACGAGCAGTACTTC

v_gene: TRBV4-2
abundance: NA
j_gene: TRBJ1-2
d_gene: NA
len: 15
CDR3aa: CASSQEKQAFYGYTF
CDR3nt: TGTGCCAGCAGCCAAGAAAAACAGGCATTCTATGGCTACACCTTC

v_gene: TRBV27
abundance: NA
j_gene: TRBJ2-2
d_gene: TRBD1
len: 16
CDR3aa: CASSLAGGSRTGELFF
CDR3nt: TGTGCCAGCAGTTTAGCAGGGGGCTCGAGGACCGGGGAGCTGTTTTTT

v_gene: TRBV19
abundance: once
j_gene: TRBJ1-1
d_gene: TRBD1
len: 12
CDR3aa: CATGTGITEAFF
CDR3nt: TGTGCCACTGGGACAGGGATCACTGAAGCTTTCTTT

v_gene: TRBV6-1
abundance: once
j_gene: TRBJ1-2
d_gene: TRBD1
len: 18
CDR3aa: CASSEWGGQGAFNYGYTF
CDR3nt: TGTGCCAGCAGTGAATGGGGCGGACAGGGGGCTTTTAACTATGGCTACACCTTC

v_gene: TRBV5-1
abundance: NA
j_gene: TRBJ2-7
d_gene: TRBD1
len: 16
CDR3aa: CASSLAGQGEGYEQYF
CDR3nt: TGCGCCAGCAGCCTCGCAGGACAGGGGGAAGGCTACGAGCAGTACTTC

v_gene: TRBV11-3
abundance: NA
j_gene: TRBJ2-2
d_gene: NA
len: 13
CDR3aa: CASSLEGPGELFF
CDR3nt: TGTGCCAGCAGCTTAGAAGGGCCCGGGGAGCTGTTTTTT

v_gene: TRBV2
abundance: NA
j_gene: TRBJ2-3
d_gene: TRBD2
len: 16
CDR3aa: CASSLSQRGGPDTQYF
CDR3nt: TGTGCCAGCAGTCTCTCCCAGCGGGGGGGCCCAGATACGCAGTATTTT

v_gene: TRBV4-3
abundance: NA
j_gene: TRBJ1-2
d_gene: NA
len: 14
CDR3aa: CASSQDRRAWGYTF
CDR3nt: TGCGCCAGCAGCCAAGATCGAAGGGCCTGGGGCTACACCTTC

v_gene: TRBV3-1/TRBV3-2
abundance: NA
j_gene: TRBJ2-7
d_gene: NA
len: 15
CDR3aa: CASSQGIRLSYEQYF
CDR3nt: TGTGCCAGCAGCCAGGGGATCCGGCTATCCTACGAGCAGTACTTC

v_gene: TRBV5-4
abundance: NA
j_gene: TRBJ1-1
d_gene: TRBD1
len: 16
CDR3aa: CASSFREDREKERAFF
CDR3nt: TGTGCCAGCAGCTTCAGAGAGGACAGGGAGAAAGAGCGAGCTTTCTTT

v_gene: TRBV6-2/TRBV6-3
abundance: NA
j_gene: TRBJ1-6
d_gene: NA
len: 13
CDR3aa: CASSPQYNSPLHF
CDR3nt: TGTGCCAGCAGCCCCCAGTATAATTCACCCCTCCACTTT

v_gene: TRBV18
abundance: NA
j_gene: TRBJ2-5
d_gene: TRBD1
len: 16
CDR3aa: CASSPLPGTGEETQYF
CDR3nt: TGTGCCAGCTCACCATTACCAGGGACAGGGGAAGAGACCCAGTACTTC

v_gene: TRBV28
abundance: NA
j_gene: TRBJ2-7
d_gene: NA
len: 13
CDR3aa: CASSFASSYEQYF
CDR3nt: TGTGCCAGCAGTTTTGCTTCCTCCTACGAGCAGTACTTC

v_gene: TRBV19
abundance: NA
j_gene: TRBJ2-7
d_gene: TRBD1
len: 13
CDR3aa: CASSKEGALEQYF
CDR3nt: TGTGCCAGTAGTAAAGAGGGGGCGCTTGAGCAGTACTTC

v_gene: TRBV6-2/TRBV6-3
abundance: NA
j_gene: TRBJ1-5
d_gene: TRBD1
len: 15
CDR3aa: CASSTGTGTNQPQHF
CDR3nt: TGTGCCAGCAGCACCGGGACAGGGACCAATCAGCCCCAGCATTTT

v_gene: TRBV29-1
abundance: NA
j_gene: TRBJ1-2
d_gene: NA
len: 13
CDR3aa: CSVIDRVAYGYTF
CDR3nt: TGCAGCGTGATTGACCGGGTCGCCTATGGCTACACCTTC

v_gene: TRBV30
abundance: NA
j_gene: TRBJ2-2
d_gene: NA
len: 14
CDR3aa: CAWSVGGMGGELFF
CDR3nt: TGTGCCTGGAGTGTTGGGGGTATGGGCGGGGAGCTGTTTTTT

v_gene: TRBV6-5
abundance: NA
j_gene: TRBJ2-2
d_gene: NA
len: 12
CDR3aa: CASRPGTGELFF
CDR3nt: TGTGCCAGCAGGCCCGGTACCGGGGAGCTGTTTTTT

v_gene: TRBV29-1
abundance: NA
j_gene: TRBJ1-1
d_gene: NA
len: 14
CDR3aa: CSVEGPHSGTEAFF
CDR3nt: TGCAGCGTTGAAGGCCCACATTCGGGCACTGAAGCTTTCTTT

v_gene: TRBV28
abundance: NA
j_gene: TRBJ1-1
d_gene: NA
len: 15
CDR3aa: CASSLSEGMRAEAFF
CDR3nt: TGTGCCAGCAGTTTATCAGAGGGGATGAGGGCTGAAGCTTTCTTT

v_gene: TRBV7-9
abundance: NA
j_gene: TRBJ2-5
d_gene: NA
len: 15
CDR3aa: CASSSSQGLGETQYF
CDR3nt: TGTGCCAGCAGCTCCAGTCAGGGCTTGGGAGAGACCCAGTACTTC

v_gene: TRBV28
abundance: NA
j_gene: TRBJ1-2
d_gene: NA
len: 11
CDR3aa: CASRTPYGYTF
CDR3nt: TGTGCCAGCAGGACCCCCTATGGCTACACCTTC

v_gene: TRBV5-1
abundance: NA
j_gene: TRBJ2-7
d_gene: NA
len: 13
CDR3aa: CASSPGYSYEQYF
CDR3nt: TGCGCCAGCAGCCCCGGCTATTCCTACGAGCAGTACTTC

v_gene: TRBV28
abundance: NA
j_gene: TRBJ1-4
d_gene: NA
len: 14
CDR3aa: CASEKGGTNEKLFF
CDR3nt: TGTGCCAGCGAAAAGGGGGGAACTAATGAAAAACTGTTTTTT